These 4 T cell receptor beta chains came from one sample sequenced in a study of Ad26.COV2.S vaccination and SARS-CoV-2 variants. The treatment here: over 15 received Ad26.COV2.S at low or high dose, single or two shots; a few received placebo; per-sample allocation not given. The investigators took samples on day 63 after the first vaccine or placebo injection. The table came from immunoSEQ multiplex PCR; TCRdb's copy has only in-frame clones and leaves some out. The repertoire consists of approximately 400,000 clones, with 83% occurring once and the leading ten covering about 7.4%. The sample was peripheral blood, taken in a trial of Ad26.COV2.S vaccine versus placebo. Receptor source: a person aged 18 to 59 who received the Ad26.COV2.S COVID-19 vaccine or a placebo.

The V call is TRBV12-5, the J call TRBJ2-5, with D perhaps matching TRBD1 (6 bases). The CDR3 is made up of 10 amino acids. Germline V gene sequence: CDR1 LGHNT, CDR2 FRNRAP. The germline V and J ends were trimmed by 4 bases and 13 bases, with 10 bases remaining between them. The CDR3 reads CASGWGLGYF. CDR3 bases: TGTGCTAGTGGTTGGGGGCTAGGGTACTTC.

This clone appeared a single time. The V gene is TRBV12-5, the J gene TRBJ1-1, with 8 bases identical to TRBD1. CDR1 LGHNT and CDR2 FRNRAP come from the germline V gene. V lost 6 bases to trimming and J lost 3 bases; unmatched junction nucleotides: 3. This CDR3 is 13 amino acids long. CDR3 DNA: TGTGCTAGTGGCAGGGGGCAGGACACTGAAGCTTTCTTT. This encodes CASGRGQDTEAFF. Combining the CDR3 with reference TRBV12-5 and TRBJ1-1 gives the whole variable domain DARVTQTPRHKVTEMGQEVTMRCQPILGHNTVFWYRQTMMQGLELLAYFRNRAPLDDSGMPKDRFSAEMPDATLATLKIQPSEPRDSAVYFCASGRGQDTEAFFGQGTRLTVV.

The chain carries TRBV2 and TRBJ1-5; D call uncertain. The CDR3 totals 13 residues. Germline loops: CDR1 SNHLY, CDR2 FYNNEI. V lost 9 bases and J lost 7, with 16 bases in between. CDR3 amino acids: CASRQGVGQPQHF. Written as DNA, the CDR3 is TGTGCCAGTAGACAAGGAGTGGGGCAGCCCCAGCATTTT.

The CDR3 sequence: CASSQEQGRETQYF. The CDR3 DNA follows: TGTGCCAGCAGCCAAGAACAAGGTAGAGAGACCCAGTACTTC. V usage is TRBV4-2 and J usage is TRBJ2-5, with D hard to call. Deletions cut 0 bases from V and 4 bases from J, with 9 bases between. CDR3 length: 14 residues. CDR1 LGHNA and CDR2 YNFKEQ come from the germline V gene.